This paragraph reports one T cell receptor (beta chain). Its matching antigen is unknown. From germline, CDR1 is MDHEN and CDR2 SYDVKM. The CDR3 sequence is 14 residues long. Trimming took 4 bases from V and 3 from J, leaving 12 bases between them. Samples with a second dose at about 4 or about 12 weeks were pooled together. The sample is drawn from a study of T cell responses to AZD1222 COVID-19 vaccine. Study-wide results and caveats: The span of vaccine-associated CD4 TCRs extended across spike, with dominance at 160-218 and 743-854.

Sequencing used immunoSEQ multiplex PCR; TCRdb keeps in-frame clones, though not all of them. The sample has under 95,000 clones; approximately 85% are singletons. The material was peripheral blood, obtained 28 days after the second AZD1222 dose. The TCR originated in an adult who received the AZD1222 COVID-19 vaccine. The rearrangement links TRBV28 to TRBJ1-2, with D possibly being TRBD1 (6 bases). CDR3 bases: TGTGCCAGCAGTTACATGGCAGGGGACTATGGCTACACCTTC. Protein product: CASSYMAGDYGYTF.